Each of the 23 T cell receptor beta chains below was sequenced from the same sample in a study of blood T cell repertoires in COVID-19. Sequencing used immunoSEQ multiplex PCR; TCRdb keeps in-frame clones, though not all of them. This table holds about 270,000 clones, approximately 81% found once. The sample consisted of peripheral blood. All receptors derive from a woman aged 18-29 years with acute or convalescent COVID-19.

Written as DNA, the CDR3 is TGTGCCAGCAGTGAAACAGGGGTGGGTCAAAACGTTGAGCAGTTCTTC. It codes for CASSETGVGQNVEQFF. This chain connects TRBV28 to TRBJ2-1; 7 nucleotides line up with TRBD1. This CDR3 has 16 residues. The V segment lost 5 bases and the J segment 9 bases; nucleotides outside the gene matches: 16. The germline V gene has CDR1 MDHEN and CDR2 SYDVKM. Based on the CDR3 plus reference TRBV28 and TRBJ2-1, the full variable domain is DVKVTQSSRYLVKRTGEKVFLECVQDMDHENMFWYRQDPGLGLRLIYFSYDVKMKEKGDIPEGYSVSREKKERFSLILESASTNQTSMYLCASSETGVGQNVEQFFGPGTRLTVL.

The CDR3 loop reads CASSPRTGGLSSGNTIYF. CDR3 sequence (DNA): TGCGCCAGCAGCCCAAGGACAGGGGGACTGAGCTCTGGAAACACCATATATTTT. The rearrangement uses TRBV5-1 and TRBJ1-3; 10 positions agree with TRBD1. The V and J ends lost 4 bases and 0 bases, in that order; junction bases with no gene match: 10. The CDR3 spans 18 residues. Germline V gives CDR1 SGHRS, CDR2 YFSETQ.

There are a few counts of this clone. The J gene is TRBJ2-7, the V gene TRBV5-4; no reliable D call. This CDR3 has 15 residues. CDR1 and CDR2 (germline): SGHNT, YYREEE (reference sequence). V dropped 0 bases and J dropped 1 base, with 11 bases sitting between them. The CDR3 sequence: CASSLGGYASYEQYF. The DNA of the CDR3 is TGTGCCAGCAGCTTGGGCGGATACGCTTCCTACGAGCAGTACTTC.

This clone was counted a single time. CDR3 in DNA: TGCGCCAGCAGCTTGTCCGGGGGGGACCCCAACTATGGCTACACCTTC. Its protein product is CASSLSGGDPNYGYTF. This chain joins TRBV5-1 and TRBJ1-2; weak D call: TRBD1 (5 bases). Trimming cost V 1 base and J 2 bases, with 15 bases left between them. This CDR3 region has 16 residues. Germline lookup yields CDR1 SGHRS and CDR2 YFSETQ.

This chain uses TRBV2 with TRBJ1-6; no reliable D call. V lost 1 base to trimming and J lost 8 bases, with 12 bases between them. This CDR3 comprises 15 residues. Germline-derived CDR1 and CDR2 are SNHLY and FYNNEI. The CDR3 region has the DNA TGTGCCAGCAGTGAAGGGGCAGCCACATATTCACCCCTCCACTTT. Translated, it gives CASSEGAATYSPLHF.

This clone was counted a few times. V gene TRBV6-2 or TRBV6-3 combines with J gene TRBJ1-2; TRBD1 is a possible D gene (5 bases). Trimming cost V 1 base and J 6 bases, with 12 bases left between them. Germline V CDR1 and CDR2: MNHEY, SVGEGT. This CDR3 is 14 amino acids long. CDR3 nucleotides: TGTGCCAGCAGTTACTTGTCAGGGATTGATGGCTACACCTTC. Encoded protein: CASSYLSGIDGYTF.

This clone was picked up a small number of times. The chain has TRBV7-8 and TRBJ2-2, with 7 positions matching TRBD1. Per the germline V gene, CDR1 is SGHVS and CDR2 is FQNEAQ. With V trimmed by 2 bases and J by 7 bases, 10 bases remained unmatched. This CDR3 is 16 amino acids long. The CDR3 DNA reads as TGTGCCAGCAGCTTACCTCCGACAGGGCTGAGCGGGGAGCTGTTTTTT. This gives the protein CASSLPPTGLSGELFF.

The CDR3 nucleotides read TGCAGCGTTGAAGATGGGCGAAACATTCAGTACTTC. This sequence encodes CSVEDGRNIQYF. This rearrangement joins TRBV29-1 to TRBJ2-4; D gene ambiguous. Trimming removed 0 bases from V and 6 bases from J, with 6 bases in between. This CDR3 contains 12 residues. The germline gives CDR1 SQVTM, CDR2 ANQGSEA.

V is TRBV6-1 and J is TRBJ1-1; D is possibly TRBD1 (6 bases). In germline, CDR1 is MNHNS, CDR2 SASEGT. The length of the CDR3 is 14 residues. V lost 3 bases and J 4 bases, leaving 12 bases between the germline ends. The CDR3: CASSEGTFRTEAFF. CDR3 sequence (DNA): TGTGCCAGCAGTGAGGGGACATTTCGCACTGAAGCTTTCTTT.

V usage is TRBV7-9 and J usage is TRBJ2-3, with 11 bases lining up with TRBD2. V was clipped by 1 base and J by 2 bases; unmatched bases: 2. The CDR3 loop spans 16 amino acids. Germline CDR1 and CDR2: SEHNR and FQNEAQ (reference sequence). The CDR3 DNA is TGTGCCAGCAGCTTAGTAGCGGGAGGGTTCACAGATACGCAGTATTTT. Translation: CASSLVAGGFTDTQYF.

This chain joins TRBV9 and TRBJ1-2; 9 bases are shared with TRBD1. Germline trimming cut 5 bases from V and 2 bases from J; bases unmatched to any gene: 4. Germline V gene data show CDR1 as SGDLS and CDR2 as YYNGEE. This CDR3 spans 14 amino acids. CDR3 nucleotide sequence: TGTGCCAGCAGAGGAGGACAGGGGAACTATGGCTACACCTTC. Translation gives CASRGGQGNYGYTF.

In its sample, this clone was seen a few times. Here the CDR3 reads CASSLGTTGNGNTIYF. DNA of the CDR3: TGTGCCAGCAGCTTGGGCACGACAGGGAACGGAAACACCATATATTTT. This chain links TRBV7-8 with TRBJ1-3; 7 nucleotides line up with TRBD1. The CDR3 length is 16 residues. Unmatched junction bases numbered 9, after V lost 3 bases and J lost 4 bases. Looked up from germline, CDR1 is SGHVS and CDR2 is FQNEAQ.

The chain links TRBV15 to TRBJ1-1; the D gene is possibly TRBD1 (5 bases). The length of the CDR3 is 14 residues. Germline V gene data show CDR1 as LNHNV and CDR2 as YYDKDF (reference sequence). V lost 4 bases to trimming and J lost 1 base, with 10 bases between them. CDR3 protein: CATSTWGGNTEAFF. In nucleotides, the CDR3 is TGTGCCACCAGCACCTGGGGGGGGAACACTGAAGCTTTCTTT. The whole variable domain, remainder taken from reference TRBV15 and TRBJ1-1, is DAMVIQNPRYQVTQFGKPVTLSCSQTLNHNVMYWYQQKSSQAPKLLFHYYDKDFNNEADTPDNFQSRRPNTSFCFLDIRSPGLGDTAMYLCATSTWGGNTEAFFGQGTRLTVV.

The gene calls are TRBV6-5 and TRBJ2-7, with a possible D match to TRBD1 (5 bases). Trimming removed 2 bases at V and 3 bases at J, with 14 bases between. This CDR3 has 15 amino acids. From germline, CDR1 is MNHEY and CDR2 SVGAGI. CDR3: CASSYKPGLSYEQYF. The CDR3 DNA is TGTGCCAGCAGTTACAAGCCAGGGCTAAGCTACGAGCAGTACTTC.

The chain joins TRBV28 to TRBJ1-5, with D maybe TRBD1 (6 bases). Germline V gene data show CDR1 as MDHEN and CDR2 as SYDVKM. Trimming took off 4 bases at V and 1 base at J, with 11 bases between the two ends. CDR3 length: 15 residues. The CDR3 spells CASSSGQYSNQPQHF. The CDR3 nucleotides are TGTGCCAGCAGTTCAGGACAGTACAGCAATCAGCCCCAGCATTTT.

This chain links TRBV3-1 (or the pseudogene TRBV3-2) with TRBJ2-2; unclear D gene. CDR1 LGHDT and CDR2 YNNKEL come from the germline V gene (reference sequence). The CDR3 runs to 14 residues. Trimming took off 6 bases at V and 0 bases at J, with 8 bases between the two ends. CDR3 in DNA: TGTGCCAGCAGGGCCAGAACGAACACCGGGGAGCTGTTTTTT. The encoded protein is CASRARTNTGELFF.

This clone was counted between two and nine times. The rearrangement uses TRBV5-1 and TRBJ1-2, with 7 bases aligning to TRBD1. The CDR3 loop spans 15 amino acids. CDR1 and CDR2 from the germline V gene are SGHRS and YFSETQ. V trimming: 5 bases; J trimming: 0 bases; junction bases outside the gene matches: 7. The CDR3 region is CASRDTGATNYGYTF. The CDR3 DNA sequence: TGCGCCAGCAGAGATACAGGGGCAACTAACTATGGCTACACCTTC. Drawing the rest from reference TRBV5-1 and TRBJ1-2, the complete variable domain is KAGVTQTPRYLIKTRGQQVTLSCSPISGHRSVSWYQQTPGQGLQFLFEYFSETQRNKGNFPGRFSGRQFSNSRSEMNVSTLELGDSALYLCASRDTGATNYGYTFGSGTRLTVV.

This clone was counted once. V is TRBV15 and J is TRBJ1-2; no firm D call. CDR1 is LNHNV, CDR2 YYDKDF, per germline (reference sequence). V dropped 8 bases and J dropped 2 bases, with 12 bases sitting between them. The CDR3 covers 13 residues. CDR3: CATSEGSNYGYTF. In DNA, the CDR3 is TGTGCCACCTCAGAGGGAAGCAACTATGGCTACACCTTC.

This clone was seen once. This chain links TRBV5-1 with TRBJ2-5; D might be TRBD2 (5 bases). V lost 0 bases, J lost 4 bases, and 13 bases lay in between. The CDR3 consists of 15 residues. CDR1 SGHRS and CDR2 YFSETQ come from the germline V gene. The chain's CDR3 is CASSLGRGFRETQYF. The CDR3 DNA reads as TGCGCCAGCAGCTTGGGTCGAGGGTTCCGAGAGACCCAGTACTTC.

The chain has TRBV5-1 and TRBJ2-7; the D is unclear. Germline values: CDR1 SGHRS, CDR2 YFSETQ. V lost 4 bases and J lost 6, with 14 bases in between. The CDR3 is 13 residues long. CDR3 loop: CASSTVDTFEQYF. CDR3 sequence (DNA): TGCGCCAGCAGCACCGTCGACACCTTCGAGCAGTACTTC. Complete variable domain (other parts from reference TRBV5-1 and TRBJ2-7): KAGVTQTPRYLIKTRGQQVTLSCSPISGHRSVSWYQQTPGQGLQFLFEYFSETQRNKGNFPGRFSGRQFSNSRSEMNVSTLELGDSALYLCASSTVDTFEQYFGPGTRLTVT.

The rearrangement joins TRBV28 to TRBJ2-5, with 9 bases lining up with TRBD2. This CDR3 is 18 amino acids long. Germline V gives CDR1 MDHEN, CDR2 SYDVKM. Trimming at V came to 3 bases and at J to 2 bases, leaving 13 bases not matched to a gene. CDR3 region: CASSFQTLAGVGQETQYF. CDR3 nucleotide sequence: TGTGCCAGCAGTTTCCAAACCTTAGCGGGAGTGGGGCAAGAGACCCAGTACTTC.

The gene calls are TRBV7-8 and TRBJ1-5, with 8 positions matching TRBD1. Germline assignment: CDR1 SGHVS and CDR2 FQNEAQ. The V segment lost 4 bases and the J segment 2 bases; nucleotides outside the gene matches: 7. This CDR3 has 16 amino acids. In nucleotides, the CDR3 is TGTGCCAGCAGCTCGAGACGGACAGGGCGCAATCAGCCCCAGCATTTT. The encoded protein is CASSSRRTGRNQPQHF.

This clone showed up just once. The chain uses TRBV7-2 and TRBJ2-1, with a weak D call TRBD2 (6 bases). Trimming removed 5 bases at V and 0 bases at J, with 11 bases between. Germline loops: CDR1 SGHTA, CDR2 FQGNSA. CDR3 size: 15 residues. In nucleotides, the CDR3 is TGTGCCAGCAGCCTAGGACTACCCTCCTACAATGAGCAGTTCTTC. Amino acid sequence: CASSLGLPSYNEQFF.